Below, 23 T cell receptor beta chains from the same sample are listed, as sequenced in a study of cytomegalovirus exposure and HLA in healthy donors. 13 Jbeta primers and 60 Vbeta primers were used for the PCR. Some clones are missing from TCRdb's copy, which holds only in-frame ones; the method was immunoSEQ multiplex PCR. The data hold around 150,000 clones, with 65% to 85% observed a single time. Material for sequencing was PBMCs. These receptors all come from a middle-aged man in good health and CMV-seropositive.

The rearrangement joins TRBV4-2 to TRBJ2-2; D remains ambiguous. Trimming stripped 0 bases from V and 2 bases from J, with 13 bases between. Germline loops: CDR1 LGHNA, CDR2 YNFKEQ. CDR3 length equals 17 residues. The CDR3 here is CASSQEVALPNTGELFF. The CDR3 DNA sequence: TGTGCCAGCAGCCAAGAAGTTGCACTACCAAACACCGGGGAGCTGTTTTTT.

The V gene is TRBV28, the J gene TRBJ2-1, with 9 nucleotides matching TRBD2. Germline assignment: CDR1 MDHEN and CDR2 SYDVKM. The CDR3 runs to 15 residues. Trimming removed 7 bases from V and 3 bases from J; junction bases left unmatched: 7. The CDR3 spells CASTVAGAGYNEQFF. DNA of the CDR3: TGTGCCAGCACCGTAGCGGGGGCGGGCTACAATGAGCAGTTCTTC.

The rearrangement uses TRBV7-9 and TRBJ2-7; 10 positions agree with TRBD2. CDR3 length equals 15 residues. The V and J ends lost 5 bases and 1 base, in that order; junction bases with no gene match: 5. Germline-derived CDR1 and CDR2 are SEHNR and FQNEAQ (reference sequence). CDR3 residues: CASSPELAGSYEQYF. Here the CDR3 DNA reads TGTGCCAGCAGCCCCGAACTAGCGGGGTCCTACGAGCAGTACTTC.

This chain joins TRBV11-2 and TRBJ2-2; TRBD1 matches 9 bases. The germline gives CDR1 SGHAT, CDR2 FQNNGV. The CDR3 has 17 amino acids. The ends lost 3 bases at V and 7 bases at J; junction bases unmatched: 12. The CDR3 loop reads CASSFHSTGGAGGELFF. The CDR3 region has the DNA TGTGCCAGCAGCTTCCACTCCACAGGGGGCGCAGGCGGGGAGCTGTTTTTT.

The chain has TRBV6-5 and TRBJ1-4; D not certain. V was shortened by 5 bases and J by 0 bases, with 7 bases between the two germline ends. Looked up from germline, CDR1 is MNHEY and CDR2 is SVGAGI. The CDR3 is made up of 14 amino acids. The CDR3 DNA reads as TGTGCCAGCAGTCTCGGAGCAACTAATGAAAAACTGTTTTTT. It translates to CASSLGATNEKLFF.

CDR3 residues: CASSIGATGELFF. CDR3 nucleotide sequence: TGTGCCAGTAGTATAGGGGCCACCGGGGAGCTGTTTTTT. The chain joins TRBV19 to TRBJ2-2; D is unresolved. Germline CDR1 and CDR2: LNHDA and SQIVND (reference sequence). The CDR3 consists of 13 residues. Trimming stripped 1 base from V and 4 bases from J, with 4 bases between.

V is TRBV5-8 and J is TRBJ2-3, with 8 bases fitting TRBD1. CDR3 size: 17 residues. In germline, CDR1 is SGHTS, CDR2 YDEGEE. Unmatched junction bases numbered 10, after V lost 3 bases and J lost 1 base. This CDR3 is CASSSGTGPTGTDTQYF. DNA for the CDR3: TGTGCCAGCAGCTCCGGGACAGGTCCAACTGGCACAGATACGCAGTATTTT.

This clone has only a few counts. The chain combines TRBV6-4 with TRBJ2-2; D is perhaps TRBD2 (6 bases). With 4 bases removed from V and 8 bases from J, the gap between germline ends came to 14 bases. CDR1 MRHNA and CDR2 SNTAGT come from the germline V gene. The CDR3 consists of 14 residues. CDR3 in DNA: TGTGCCAGCAGTGTCGGAGGGGCCGGTGGGGAGCTGTTTTTT. This gives the protein CASSVGGAGGELFF.

This clone was seen just once. This sequence joins TRBV9 and TRBJ2-3; 8 bases are a match to TRBD2. Looked up from germline, CDR1 is SGDLS and CDR2 is YYNGEE. V was clipped by 3 bases and J by 1 base; unmatched bases: 16. The CDR3 totals 19 residues. The CDR3 DNA sequence: TGTGCCAGCAGCGGGGCCCCGGGGGGTAGCGGGGATGGCACAGATACGCAGTATTTT. Its protein product is CASSGAPGGSGDGTDTQYF.

The chain joins TRBV4-1 to TRBJ2-5; possible D gene TRBD1, 5 bases. The DNA end favors TRBJ2-7, so the J call may be wrong. The CDR3 has 16 amino acids. CDR1 MGHRA and CDR2 YSYEKL come from the germline V gene. The CDR3 here is CASSQESVTGSYEQYF. CDR3 coding DNA: TGCGCCAGCAGCCAAGAATCGGTAACAGGCTCCTACGAGCAGTACTTC.

Turning to this clone: A read error may produce the germline difference seen at one junction end. V usage is TRBV7-9 and J usage is TRBJ1-1; a possible D gene is TRBD1 (5 bases). The CDR3 contains 14 residues. Germline assignment: CDR1 SEHNR and CDR2 FQNEAQ (reference sequence). CDR3 sequence (DNA): TGTTCCAGCAGCTTAGGGGCAGGTAACACTGAAGCTTTCTTT. Residues: CSSSLGAGNTEAFF.

The DNA for the CDR3 is TGTGCCAGCAGCTTAGGGGAGGTATATAATTCACCCCTCCACTTT. Amino acid sequence: CASSLGEVYNSPLHF. The genes are TRBV7-2 and TRBJ1-6; D is undetermined. This CDR3 contains 15 residues. Trimming removed 1 base from V and 4 bases from J, with 8 bases in between. Germline assignment: CDR1 SGHTA and CDR2 FQGNSA.

This sequence joins TRBV6-5 and TRBJ1-5; D uncertain. CDR3 length: 13 amino acids. Germline lookup yields CDR1 MNHEY and CDR2 SVGAGI. V was clipped by 5 bases and J by 2 bases, with 7 bases between them. CDR3 DNA sequence: TGTGCCAGCAGTGGGCGGGGCAATCAGCCCCAGCATTTT. Amino acid sequence: CASSGRGNQPQHF.

This rearrangement joins TRBV7-2 to TRBJ2-7, with 9 bases fitting TRBD1. Germline assignment: CDR1 SGHTA and CDR2 FQGNSA. The ends lost 5 bases at V and 5 bases at J; junction bases unmatched: 10. This CDR3 has 15 residues. The CDR3 region is CASSEGQGLRNEQYF. The CDR3 DNA follows: TGTGCCAGCAGCGAAGGACAGGGGCTAAGGAACGAGCAGTACTTC.

This chain links TRBV27 with TRBJ2-5; TRBD2 aligns across 12 bases. The germline CDR1 and CDR2 sequences are MNHEY and SMNVEV (reference sequence). V gave up 6 bases and J gave up 2 bases; unmatched junction bases: 4. This CDR3 comprises 15 residues. CDR3 in DNA: TGTGCCAGCAGGAGACTAGCGGGGGATCAAGAGACCCAGTACTTC. It codes for CASRRLAGDQETQYF.

The chain has TRBV27 and TRBJ1-6, with D possibly TRBD1 on 5 matching bases. Germline V gene sequence: CDR1 MNHEY, CDR2 SMNVEV (reference sequence). V lost 6 bases, J lost 9 bases, and 18 bases lay in between. The CDR3 length is 15 residues. DNA of the CDR3: TGTGCCAGCAGAGGGGACTTGGCAGAGGCTTCACCCCTCCACTTT. It encodes CASRGDLAEASPLHF.

The rearrangement uses TRBV4-3 and TRBJ2-7; 10 nucleotides line up with TRBD1. The CDR3 spans 14 residues. The germline V gene encodes CDR1 LGHNA and CDR2 YSLEER. V was clipped by 4 bases and J by 4 bases; unmatched bases: 4. Here the CDR3 reads CASSPGTGVYEQYF. In DNA, the CDR3 is TGCGCCAGCAGCCCCGGGACAGGGGTGTACGAGCAGTACTTC.

This clone has more than one count but fewer than ten. The chain combines TRBV5-1 with TRBJ2-1; 10 nucleotides align to TRBD2. The CDR3 consists of 20 residues. Unmatched junction bases numbered 13, after V lost 1 base and J lost 0 bases. Germline CDR1 SGHRS, CDR2 YFSETQ. CDR3 amino acids: CASSLQSSGGLISSYNEQFF. CDR3 DNA: TGCGCCAGCAGCTTGCAGTCTAGCGGGGGCCTAATCAGCTCCTACAATGAGCAGTTCTTC.

This chain links TRBV18 with TRBJ2-7; D is possibly TRBD2 (6 bases). The CDR3 totals 13 residues. V was pared by 1 base and J by 5 bases, with 9 bases between. From germline, CDR1 is KGHSH and CDR2 LQKENI. CDR3 sequence reads: CASSPQGGHEQYF. The CDR3 bases are TGTGCCAGCTCACCACAGGGAGGCCACGAGCAGTACTTC.

This chain uses TRBV5-1 with TRBJ1-1; the match to TRBD1 covers 12 bases. Trimming removed 4 bases from V and 5 bases from J; junction bases left unmatched: 9. CDR3 length: 16 amino acids. Germline values: CDR1 SGHRS, CDR2 YFSETQ. CDR3 region: CASSPEGTGGGTEAFF. DNA of the CDR3: TGCGCCAGCAGCCCCGAGGGGACAGGGGGCGGGACTGAAGCTTTCTTT.

The V gene is TRBV7-2, the J gene TRBJ1-4; D remains ambiguous. This CDR3 has 14 residues. Trimming cost V 1 base and J 8 bases, with 11 bases left between them. Germline CDR1 reads SGHTA; CDR2 reads FQGNSA. The CDR3 region has the DNA TGTGCCAGCAGCTTAGGGCTCGGCGGCGAAAAACTGTTTTTT. Protein: CASSLGLGGEKLFF.

The V call is TRBV4-1, the J call TRBJ2-5, with 11 bases matching TRBD2. CDR1 and CDR2 (germline): MGHRA, YSYEKL. Unmatched junction bases numbered 8, after V lost 0 bases and J lost 5 bases. CDR3 length: 17 amino acids. Here the CDR3 reads CASSQDQTSGDRETQYF. CDR3 sequence (DNA): TGCGCCAGCAGCCAAGACCAGACTAGCGGGGATAGGGAGACCCAGTACTTC.

The chain uses TRBV4-3 and TRBJ1-1, with 7 bases lining up with TRBD1. The V gene end was trimmed by 4 bases and the J gene end by 4 bases; junction bases not matched to a gene: 6. This CDR3 has 14 amino acids. Germline V gene data show CDR1 as LGHNA and CDR2 as YSLEER. Here the CDR3 reads CASSLTTGATEAFF. CDR3 DNA: TGCGCCAGCAGCCTAACTACAGGGGCCACTGAAGCTTTCTTT.